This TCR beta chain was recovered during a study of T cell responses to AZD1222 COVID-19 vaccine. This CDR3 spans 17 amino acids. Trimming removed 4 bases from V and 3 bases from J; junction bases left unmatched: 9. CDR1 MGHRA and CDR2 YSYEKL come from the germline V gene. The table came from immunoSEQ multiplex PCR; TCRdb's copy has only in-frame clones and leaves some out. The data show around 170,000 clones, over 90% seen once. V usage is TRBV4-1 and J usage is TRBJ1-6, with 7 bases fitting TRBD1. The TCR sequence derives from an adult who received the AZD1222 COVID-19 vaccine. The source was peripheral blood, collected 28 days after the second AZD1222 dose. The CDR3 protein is CASSLLFTGDYNSPLHF. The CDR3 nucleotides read TGCGCCAGCAGCCTCCTTTTCACAGGGGACTATAATTCACCCCTCCACTTT.